These 14 T cell receptor delta chains were sequenced from one sample in a study of Vδ1+ human thymocytes. Their antigen targets remain unknown. Sequences come from RNA converted to cDNA by reverse transcription. The CDR3 regions were amplified by multiplex PCR from V-gene primers to a constant-region primer. TCRdb re-called the multiplex PCR reads with CATT. The sample lists more than 50,000 delta-chain clones, about a sixth occurring once. Findings and caveats of the study: Thymic TRG and TRD repertoires appeared highly polyclonal, with Gaussian CDR3 length distributions.

The sequenced sample was Vdelta1+ gamma-delta thymocytes from the thymus. This sample's subset: FACS-sorted CD3+ TCRalphabeta- TCRVdelta1+ TCRVdelta2- thymocytes. The source of these receptors is a boy under two years old who had congenital heart surgery.

This clone was counted between two and nine times. The rearrangement uses TRDV1 and TRDJ1; D uncertain. Per the germline V gene, CDR1 is TSWWSYY and CDR2 is QGS. V was cut by 3 bases and J by 0 bases, with 11 bases left in between. CDR3 length equals 15 residues. The chain's CDR3 is CALGDYLLYTDKLIF. CDR3 DNA: TGTGCTCTTGGGGATTATCTTTTATACACCGATAAACTCATCTTT.

The chain has TRDV1 and TRDJ1; TRDD3 matches at 9 bases. This CDR3 has 16 residues. V trimming: 1 base; J trimming: 5 bases; junction bases outside the gene matches: 8. Germline CDR1 TSWWSYY, CDR2 QGS. CDR3 region: CALGEPGGIPVDKLIF. As DNA, the CDR3 is TGTGCTCTTGGGGAACCTGGGGGGATACCAGTGGATAAACTCATCTTT.

This clone was detected a few times. The J gene is TRDJ1, the V gene TRDV1; 7 bases map to TRDD2. The closer fit of TRDJ4 to the DNA end suggests the J call may be wrong. This CDR3 has 17 amino acids. In germline, CDR1 is TSWWSYY, CDR2 QGS. The CDR3 DNA reads TGTGCTCTTGGGGAACTAGTTCCTACAAGCCGAGTAATCCCCCTGATCTTT. This encodes CALGELVPTSRVIPLIF.

The chain employs TRDV1 and TRDJ1; 7 nucleotides align to TRDD3. Looked up from germline, CDR1 is TSWWSYY and CDR2 is QGS. Trimming at V came to 8 bases and at J to 0 bases, leaving 12 bases not matched to a gene. The CDR3 spans 16 residues. CDR3: CALYAYWGHYTDKLIF. CDR3 nucleotide sequence: TGTGCTCTTTACGCGTACTGGGGACACTACACCGATAAACTCATCTTT.

Only a few counts were recorded for this clone. The genes are TRDV1 and TRDJ1; 7 bases fit TRDD3. This CDR3 comprises 17 residues. Trimming cost V 6 bases and J 0 bases; bases outside gene matches: 13. Germline assignment: CDR1 TSWWSYY and CDR2 QGS. This CDR3 is CALGRIRVPKYTDKLIF. In DNA, the CDR3 is TGTGCTCTTGGACGGATACGCGTTCCCAAGTACACCGATAAACTCATCTTT.

The rearrangement uses TRDV1 and TRDJ1, with 10 nucleotides matching TRDD3. The CDR3 has 23 amino acids. Looked up from germline, CDR1 is TSWWSYY and CDR2 is QGS. V gave up 0 bases and J gave up 3 bases; unmatched junction bases: 25. The CDR3 nucleotides are TGTGCTCTTGGGGAACTTTCCGCTCGGGGGATACGAGTAAACCCCCGGTGGGCCGATAAACTCATCTTT. Amino acids: CALGELSARGIRVNPRWADKLIF.

The chain couples TRDV1 to TRDJ1; 11 bases agree with TRDD3. Per the germline V gene, CDR1 is TSWWSYY and CDR2 is QGS. The CDR3 runs 20 residues. Losses at the gene ends were 0 bases for V and 6 bases for J; bases not matched to a gene: 18. As DNA, the CDR3 is TGTGCTCTTGGGGAACTCGAACGAGCGGGGTGTCCTGGGGGATACAATAAACTCATCTTT. Its translation: CALGELERAGCPGGYNKLIF.

The V gene is TRDV1, the J gene TRDJ1; TRDD3 aligns across 7 bases. Germline V gene sequence: CDR1 TSWWSYY, CDR2 QGS. The V gene end was trimmed by 3 bases and the J gene end by 3 bases; junction bases not matched to a gene: 13. The CDR3 contains 17 residues. The CDR3 DNA sequence: TGTGCTCTTGGGGACTACACTGGGGCCCCTCGCGCCGATAAACTCATCTTT. Protein product: CALGDYTGAPRADKLIF.

In its sample, this clone was seen a few times. V is TRDV1 and J is TRDJ1, with 13 nucleotides matching TRDD3. The CDR3 has 22 amino acids. Germline CDR1 TSWWSYY, CDR2 QGS. V dropped 0 bases and J dropped 0; count of bases not matched to a gene: 16. CDR3 in amino acids: CALGELGSTRTGGYGYTDKLIF. DNA for the CDR3: TGTGCTCTTGGGGAACTCGGATCAACCCGTACTGGGGGATACGGCTACACCGATAAACTCATCTTT.

V gene TRDV1 combines with J gene TRDJ1, with 8 bases aligning to TRDD3. The J segment lost 11 bases and the V segment lost 2 bases, leaving 19 bases of the junction unmatched. The germline gives CDR1 TSWWSYY, CDR2 QGS. This CDR3 is built from 17 residues. The CDR3 sequence is CALGEERPSELWGILIF. The CDR3 DNA is TGTGCTCTTGGGGAAGAAAGGCCTTCCGAGCTGTGGGGGATTCTCATCTTT.

This clone was observed a handful of times. V and J are TRDV1 and TRDJ1, with TRDD3 identical over 8 bases. Germline-derived CDR1 and CDR2 are TSWWSYY and QGS. The CDR3 loop spans 21 amino acids. J was trimmed by 0 bases and V by 1 base; bases with no gene match: 19. The CDR3 loop reads CALGERPSLGVGPQYTDKLIF. The CDR3 DNA follows: TGTGCTCTTGGGGAACGTCCCTCACTGGGGGTCGGTCCGCAGTACACCGATAAACTCATCTTT.

V usage is TRDV1 and J usage is TRDJ1, with 8 bases lining up with TRDD3. This CDR3 is built from 18 residues. Germline V lookup: CDR1 TSWWSYY, CDR2 QGS. J lost 2 bases, V lost 9 bases, and 20 bases had no gene match. CDR3 residues: CALRELGEPPKGTDKLIF. CDR3 bases: TGTGCTCTCCGGGAGCTGGGGGAGCCGCCCAAGGGTACCGATAAACTCATCTTT.

The chain employs TRDV1 and TRDJ1; D is unresolved. Trimming stripped 0 bases from V and 0 bases from J, with 17 bases between. This CDR3 contains 18 residues. Germline loops: CDR1 TSWWSYY, CDR2 QGS. This CDR3 is CALGELGKAGGNTDKLIF. As DNA, the CDR3 is TGTGCTCTTGGGGAACTAGGGAAGGCCGGAGGAAACACCGATAAACTCATCTTT.

This clone was seen a handful of times. The chain couples TRDV1 to TRDJ1; D is ambiguous. CDR1 TSWWSYY and CDR2 QGS come from the germline V gene. This CDR3 contains 13 residues. The V end lost 7 bases, the J end lost 0 bases, and 9 bases lay between the germline ends. CDR3 amino acids: CALDSDYTDKLIF. CDR3 DNA: TGTGCTCTTGATTCTGATTACACCGATAAACTCATCTTT.